These T cell receptor beta chains were read from a single sample in a study of cytomegalovirus exposure and HLA in healthy donors. TCRdb keeps only in-frame clones here, not all; method: immunoSEQ multiplex PCR. In the table there are 90,000 or so clones, 65% to 80% of which are singletons. Sequenced material: PBMCs. The receptors originated from a young woman in good health and CMV-seropositive. CDR3s include the opening cysteine and the closing phenylalanine or tryptophan. The D gene is left open where the match is weak. Expanded clones are given a class, and other clones once, few, many or no size at all.

abundance: .
j_gene: TRBJ1-5
v_gene: TRBV5-4
d_gene: TRBD1
CDR3aa: CASSVDRAEQPQHF
CDR3nt: TGTGCCAGCAGCGTTGACAGGGCTGAACAGCCCCAGCATTTT

abundance: .
j_gene: TRBJ2-3
v_gene: TRBV9
d_gene: TRBD2
CDR3aa: CASSVSGSGSDTQYF
CDR3nt: TGTGCCAGCAGCGTTAGCGGGAGTGGGTCAGATACGCAGTATTTT

abundance: .
j_gene: TRBJ1-3
v_gene: TRBV29-1
d_gene: .
CDR3aa: CSARLGGLGGNTIYF
CDR3nt: TGCAGCGCCAGGTTGGGGGGTCTGGGCGGAAACACCATATATTTT

abundance: .
j_gene: TRBJ1-1
v_gene: TRBV14
d_gene: .
CDR3aa: CASSQGTAGEAFF
CDR3nt: TGTGCCAGCAGCCAAGGGACAGCGGGAGAAGCTTTCTTT

abundance: .
j_gene: TRBJ1-5
v_gene: TRBV28
d_gene: .
CDR3aa: CASSFVLKIDQPQHF
CDR3nt: TGTGCCAGCAGTTTTGTCCTAAAAATCGATCAGCCCCAGCATTTT

abundance: .
j_gene: TRBJ2-7
v_gene: TRBV5-1
d_gene: TRBD2
CDR3aa: CASSLGLAGNYEQYF
CDR3nt: TGCGCCAGCAGCTTGGGGCTAGCGGGAAACTACGAGCAGTACTTC

abundance: few
j_gene: TRBJ1-1
v_gene: TRBV6-5
d_gene: .
CDR3aa: CASSYDSGNTEAFF
CDR3nt: TGTGCCAGCAGTTACGATTCGGGGAACACTGAAGCTTTCTTT

abundance: .
j_gene: TRBJ2-2
v_gene: TRBV7-2
d_gene: .
CDR3aa: CASSLFGRANTGELFF
CDR3nt: TGTGCCAGCAGCTTATTTGGGCGGGCGAACACCGGGGAGCTGTTTTTT

abundance: once
j_gene: TRBJ2-5
v_gene: TRBV9
d_gene: TRBD2
CDR3aa: CASSVGGTSLETQYF
CDR3nt: TGTGCCAGCAGCGTAGGTGGGACTAGCCTAGAGACCCAGTACTTC

abundance: .
j_gene: TRBJ1-5
v_gene: TRBV16
d_gene: .
CDR3aa: CASSQSQEGNQPQHF
CDR3nt: TGTGCCAGCAGCCAATCGCAGGAGGGCAATCAGCCCCAGCATTTT

abundance: .
j_gene: TRBJ2-7
v_gene: TRBV6-1
d_gene: TRBD2
CDR3aa: CASRSSGGYYEQYF
CDR3nt: TGTGCCAGCAGATCTAGCGGGGGCTACTACGAGCAGTACTTC

abundance: .
j_gene: TRBJ1-6
v_gene: TRBV5-1
d_gene: .
CDR3aa: CASSLDQRRRNNSPLHF
CDR3nt: TGCGCCAGCAGCTTGGACCAGAGAAGGAGGAATAATTCACCCCTCCACTTT

abundance: .
j_gene: TRBJ2-1
v_gene: TRBV6-4
d_gene: TRBD2
CDR3aa: CASSEGPAGAYNEQFF
CDR3nt: TGTGCCAGCAGTGAAGGTCCAGCGGGGGCCTACAATGAGCAGTTCTTC

abundance: once
j_gene: TRBJ2-1
v_gene: TRBV2
d_gene: TRBD2
CDR3aa: CASRRTSGRDEQFF
CDR3nt: TGTGCCAGCAGAAGGACTAGCGGGAGGGATGAGCAGTTCTTC

abundance: .
j_gene: TRBJ2-5
v_gene: TRBV2
d_gene: TRBD2
CDR3aa: CASSEGLAGLRAQYF
CDR3nt: TGTGCCAGCAGTGAAGGACTAGCGGGCCTCAGGGCCCAGTACTTC

abundance: .
j_gene: TRBJ2-3
v_gene: TRBV6-1
d_gene: .
CDR3aa: CASQEGGPTDTQYF
CDR3nt: TGTGCCAGCCAGGAGGGGGGGCCAACAGATACGCAGTATTTT

abundance: .
j_gene: TRBJ2-5
v_gene: TRBV9
d_gene: TRBD1
CDR3aa: CASSVAPDRGRQETQYF
CDR3nt: TGTGCCAGCAGCGTAGCGCCTGACAGGGGGCGTCAAGAGACCCAGTACTTC

abundance: .
j_gene: TRBJ2-5
v_gene: TRBV9
d_gene: .
CDR3aa: CASSSDSVQETQYF
CDR3nt: TGTGCCAGCAGCTCCGACTCGGTCCAAGAGACCCAGTACTTC

abundance: .
j_gene: TRBJ2-1
v_gene: TRBV4-2
d_gene: TRBD2
CDR3aa: CASSQDALAGGLGNEQFF
CDR3nt: TGTGCCAGCAGCCAAGACGCATTAGCGGGAGGGTTGGGCAATGAGCAGTTCTTC

abundance: .
j_gene: TRBJ1-5
v_gene: TRBV10-3
d_gene: .
CDR3aa: CAISESGGSNQPQHF
CDR3nt: TGTGCCATCAGTGAGTCCGGGGGGAGCAATCAGCCCCAGCATTTT

abundance: .
j_gene: TRBJ2-7
v_gene: TRBV7-2
d_gene: .
CDR3aa: CASSLGRNPVTPHF
CDR3nt: TGTGCCAGCAGCTTAGGGAGGAATCCCGTGACTCCTCACTTC

abundance: .
j_gene: TRBJ1-2
v_gene: TRBV28
d_gene: .
CDR3aa: CASSPGEGANYGYTF
CDR3nt: TGTGCCAGCAGTCCCGGGGAGGGGGCTAACTATGGCTACACCTTC

abundance: medium-sized
j_gene: TRBJ2-2
v_gene: TRBV28
d_gene: .
CDR3aa: CASSSIVSGTKLFF
CDR3nt: TGTGCCAGCAGTTCTATAGTGTCGGGTACGAAGCTGTTTTTT

abundance: .
j_gene: TRBJ1-6
v_gene: TRBV2
d_gene: .
CDR3aa: CASTGRAPINNSPLHF
CDR3nt: TGTGCCAGCACGGGAAGGGCGCCTATCAATAATTCACCCCTCCACTTT